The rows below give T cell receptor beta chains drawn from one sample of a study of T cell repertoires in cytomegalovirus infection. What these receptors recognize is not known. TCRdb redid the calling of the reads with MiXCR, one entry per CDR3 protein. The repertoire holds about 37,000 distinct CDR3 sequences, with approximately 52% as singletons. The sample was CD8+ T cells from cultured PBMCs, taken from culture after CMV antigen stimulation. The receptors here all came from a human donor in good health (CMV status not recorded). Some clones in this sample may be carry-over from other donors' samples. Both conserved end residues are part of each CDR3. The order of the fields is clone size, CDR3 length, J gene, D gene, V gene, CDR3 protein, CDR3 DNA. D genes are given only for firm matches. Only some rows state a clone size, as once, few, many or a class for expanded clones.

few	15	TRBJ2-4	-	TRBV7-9	CASSLVGGDENIQYF	TGTGCCAGCAGCTTAGTTGGGGGTGATGAAAACATTCAGTACTTC
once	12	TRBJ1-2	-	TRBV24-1	CATWGALEGYTF	TGTGCCACATGGGGGGCGCTGGAAGGCTACACCTTC
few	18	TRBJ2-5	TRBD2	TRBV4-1	CASSQGYSSGGDGETQYF	TGCGCCAGCAGCCAAGGATACTCTAGCGGGGGTGACGGGGAGACCCAGTACTTC
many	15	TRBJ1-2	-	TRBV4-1	CASSQATGSNYGYTF	TGCGCCAGCAGCCAAGCCACAGGCTCTAACTATGGCTACACCTTC
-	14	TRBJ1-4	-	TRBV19	CASSRGRDGEKLFF	TGTGCCAGTAGCCGAGGACGCGATGGGGAAAAACTGTTTTTT
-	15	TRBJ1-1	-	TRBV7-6	CASILSLQGNTEAFF	TGTGCCAGCATCCTTAGCCTTCAGGGGAACACTGAAGCTTTCTTT
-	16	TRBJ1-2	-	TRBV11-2	CASSALATGTLGGYTF	TGTGCCAGCAGCGCCCTGGCTACGGGGACTTTGGGCGGCTACACCTTC
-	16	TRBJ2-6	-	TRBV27	CASSSPPRRGANVLTF	TGTGCCAGCAGTTCTCCCCCCCGGCGCGGGGCCAACGTCCTGACTTTC
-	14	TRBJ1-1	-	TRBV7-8	CASSLIPMNTEAFF	TGTGCCAGCAGCTTAATCCCCATGAACACTGAAGCTTTCTTT
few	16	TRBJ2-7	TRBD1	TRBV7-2	CASSPPGQTSSYEQYF	TGTGCCAGCAGCCCGCCGGGACAGACCTCCTCCTACGAGCAGTACTTC
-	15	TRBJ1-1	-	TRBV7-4	CASSLEGFWGTEAFF	TGTGCCAGCAGCTTAGAAGGGTTTTGGGGCACTGAAGCTTTCTTT
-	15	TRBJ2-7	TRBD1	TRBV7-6	CASSFRDRGSYEQYF	TGTGCCAGCAGCTTTAGGGACAGGGGAAGCTACGAGCAGTACTTC
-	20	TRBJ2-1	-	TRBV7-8	CASSLGATTLGTAWYNEQFF	TGTGCCAGCAGCTTAGGAGCAACCACACTCGGGACTGCCTGGTACAATGAGCAGTTCTTC
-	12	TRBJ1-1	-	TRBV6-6	CAALQGGTEAFF	TGTGCGGCTCTCCAGGGTGGCACTGAAGCTTTCTTT
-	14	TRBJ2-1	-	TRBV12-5	CASGPGGSYNEQFF	TGTGCTAGTGGTCCCGGAGGTAGCTACAATGAGCAGTTCTTC
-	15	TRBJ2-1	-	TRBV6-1	CASLLDRVGYNEQFF	TGTGCCAGTCTCTTGGATCGCGTGGGCTACAATGAGCAGTTCTTC
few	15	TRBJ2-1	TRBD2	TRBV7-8	CASSTSGEAYNEQFF	TGTGCCAGCAGCACTAGCGGAGAAGCCTACAATGAGCAGTTCTTC
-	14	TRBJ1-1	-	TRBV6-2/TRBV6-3	CASTARPMNTEAFF	TGTGCCAGCACCGCCCGACCGATGAACACTGAAGCTTTCTTT
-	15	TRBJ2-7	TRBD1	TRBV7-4	CASSDRDRGHSEQYF	TGTGCCAGCAGTGACCGGGACAGGGGCCACTCGGAGCAGTACTTC
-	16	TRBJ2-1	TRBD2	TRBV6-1	CASRLLAGASYNEQFF	TGTGCCAGCAGGCTACTAGCGGGGGCCTCCTACAATGAGCAGTTCTTC
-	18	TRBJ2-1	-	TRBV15	CATSRDLGRPSSYNEQFF	TGTGCCACCAGCAGAGATCTCGGGCGACCGAGCTCCTACAATGAGCAGTTCTTC
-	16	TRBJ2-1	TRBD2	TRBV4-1	CASSLPGGRVFNEQFF	TGCGCCAGCAGCCTCCCGGGCGGGAGGGTATTCAATGAGCAGTTCTTC
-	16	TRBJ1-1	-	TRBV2	CASSGGARGLNTEAFF	TGTGCCAGCAGTGGGGGGGCCAGAGGGTTGAACACTGAAGCTTTCTTT
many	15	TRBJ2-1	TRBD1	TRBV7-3	CASSSRQGRGDEQFF	TGTGCCAGCAGCTCGCGACAGGGGAGAGGGGATGAGCAGTTCTTC
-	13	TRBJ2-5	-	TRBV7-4	CASSPRTQETQYF	TGTGCCAGCAGCCCCCGGACACAAGAGACCCAGTACTTC
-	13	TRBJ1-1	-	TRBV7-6	CASSLMENTEAFF	TGTGCCAGCAGCTTAATGGAGAACACTGAAGCTTTCTTT
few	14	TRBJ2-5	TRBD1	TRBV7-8	CASSFLRTGETQYF	TGTGCCAGCAGCTTTCTCCGGACAGGCGAGACCCAGTACTTC
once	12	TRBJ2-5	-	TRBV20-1	CSARVKGETQYF	TGCAGTGCTAGAGTTAAAGGGGAGACCCAGTACTTC
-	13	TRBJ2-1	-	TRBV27	CASSLGPRDEQFF	TGTGCCAGCAGTCTTGGACCAAGGGATGAGCAGTTCTTC
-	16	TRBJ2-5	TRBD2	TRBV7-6	CASSPGTSGRRETQYF	TGTGCTAGCAGCCCCGGGACTAGCGGGAGGAGGGAGACCCAGTACTTC
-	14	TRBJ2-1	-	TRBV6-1	CASNRQTNYNEQFF	TGTGCCAGCAATCGACAGACAAATTACAATGAGCAGTTCTTC
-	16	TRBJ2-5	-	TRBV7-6	CASSSPMRTPQETQYF	TGTGCCAGCAGCTCACCAATGAGGACTCCACAAGAGACCCAGTACTTC
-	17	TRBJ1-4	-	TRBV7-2	CASSLQRTSTTNEKLFF	TGTGCCAGCAGCCTCCAAAGGACATCTACAACTAATGAAAAACTGTTTTTT